The 13 T cell receptor beta chains below all came from one sample that was sequenced in a study of blood T cell repertoires in COVID-19. Method: immunoSEQ multiplex PCR; TCRdb's copy keeps in-frame clones and lacks some. The sample contains under 300,000 clones, roughly 83% of which appear only once. Specimen: peripheral blood. The receptor source for this set is a woman older than 75 with acute or convalescent COVID-19.

This clone has a handful of counts. V gene TRBV5-1 combines with J gene TRBJ1-2; tentative D call: TRBD1 (6 bases). V dropped 0 bases and J dropped 5 bases, with 20 bases sitting between them. Germline V lookup: CDR1 SGHRS, CDR2 YFSETQ. The CDR3 contains 17 residues. The CDR3 sequence: CASSLGWSRTEIYGYTF. For the CDR3, the DNA is TGCGCCAGCAGCTTGGGATGGAGTCGGACAGAAATATATGGCTACACCTTC. The variable domain in full, completed from reference TRBV5-1 and TRBJ1-2, reads KAGVTQTPRYLIKTRGQQVTLSCSPISGHRSVSWYQQTPGQGLQFLFEYFSETQRNKGNFPGRFSGRQFSNSRSEMNVSTLELGDSALYLCASSLGWSRTEIYGYTFGSGTRLTVV.

This clone was observed a handful of times. The genes are TRBV19 and TRBJ1-5, with D tentatively TRBD1 (6 bases). Per germline, CDR1 LNHDA and CDR2 SQIVND (reference sequence). CDR3 length equals 15 residues. Trimming removed 7 bases at V and 2 bases at J, with 15 bases between. The CDR3 coding sequence is TGTGCCAGTATCCCGGGAGGGGGACGCAATCAGCCCCAGCATTTT. Encoded protein: CASIPGGGRNQPQHF.

The chain links TRBV7-3 to TRBJ1-1; weak D call: TRBD1 (6 bases). This CDR3 spans 15 amino acids. Trimming shortened V by 1 base and J by 0 bases, and 9 bases separated the two germline ends. Germline V lookup: CDR1 SGHTA, CDR2 FQGTGA. CDR3: CASSLNDRMNTEAFF. The DNA for the CDR3 is TGTGCCAGCAGCTTAAACGACAGGATGAACACTGAAGCTTTCTTT.

The chain combines TRBV18 with TRBJ2-7, with TRBD2 matching over 9 bases. Trimming at V came to 3 bases and at J to 6 bases, leaving 9 bases not matched to a gene. Germline V gives CDR1 KGHSH, CDR2 LQKENI. This CDR3 is built from 15 residues. This chain's CDR3 is CASSPPSVAGAEQYF. The CDR3 DNA follows: TGTGCCAGCTCACCTCCCTCCGTAGCGGGGGCCGAGCAGTACTTC.

The rearrangement links TRBV27 to TRBJ2-5; D possibly corresponds to TRBD1 (5 bases). With 6 bases removed from V and 1 base from J, the gap between germline ends came to 30 bases. Germline CDR1 MNHEY, CDR2 SMNVEV (reference sequence). This CDR3 is built from 20 residues. In nucleotides, the CDR3 is TGTGCCAGCAGATCTACTAAGACAGTCCTTTCCCTCTTTGGCCAAGAGACCCAGTACTTC. It specifies CASRSTKTVLSLFGQETQYF.

V usage is TRBV19 and J usage is TRBJ2-3; 10 bases line up with TRBD2. There are 19 residues in the CDR3. V shed 2 bases and J 5 bases; nucleotides not matched to a gene: 16. Germline CDR1 reads LNHDA; CDR2 reads SQIVND (reference sequence). CDR3 coding DNA: TGTGCCAGTAGTATAAAGGCTAGCGGGGGCCTCTTGCGGGGAGATACGCAGTATTTT. Protein sequence: CASSIKASGGLLRGDTQYF.

This chain links TRBV18 with TRBJ1-4; 9 bases are shared with TRBD1. Germline CDR1 KGHSH, CDR2 LQKENI. The length of the CDR3 is 15 residues. V dropped 6 bases and J dropped 7; count of bases not matched to a gene: 9. The CDR3 region is CASSERTGGGEKLFF. CDR3 coding DNA: TGTGCCAGCTCGGAACGAACAGGGGGCGGTGAAAAACTGTTTTTT.

This sequence joins TRBV3-1 (or the pseudogene TRBV3-2) and TRBJ2-6; the D gene is possibly TRBD1 (6 bases). There are 14 residues in the CDR3. Trimming left V 10 bases short and J 2 bases short, with 12 bases between. The germline V gene encodes CDR1 LGHDT and CDR2 YNNKEL (reference sequence). CDR3 loop: CATSGVPGANVLTF. CDR3 coding DNA: TGTGCCACCTCAGGGGTCCCTGGGGCCAACGTCCTGACTTTC.

V is TRBV10-2 and J is TRBJ2-7; D might be TRBD1 (6 bases). The V gene lost 4 bases and the J gene lost 6 bases, with 28 bases spanning the gap. CDR3 length equals 18 residues. Germline V gene lookup returns CDR1 WSHSY and CDR2 SAAADI. The chain's CDR3 is CASSVKTGIGRAFSEQYF. CDR3 sequence (DNA): TGCGCCAGCAGTGTAAAAACAGGGATTGGAAGGGCCTTTTCCGAGCAGTACTTC.

This clone has only one observation. The chain carries TRBV2 and TRBJ2-7, with TRBD1 matching 9 bases. The CDR3 loop spans 13 amino acids. The V gene's germline CDR1 is SNHLY and CDR2 FYNNEI. J was trimmed by 0 bases and V by 8 bases; bases with no gene match: 2. The CDR3 loop reads CASQTGGSYEQYF. The DNA of the CDR3 is TGTGCCAGCCAGACAGGGGGCTCCTACGAGCAGTACTTC.

The rearrangement joins TRBV30 to TRBJ1-5; a weak D match, TRBD1 (6 bases). This CDR3 is built from 17 residues. Germline V gene lookup returns CDR1 GTSNPN and CDR2 SVGIG (reference sequence). Trimming took off 2 bases at V and 0 bases at J, with 17 bases between the two ends. The chain's CDR3 is CAWSPGTFTHSNQPQHF. The CDR3 bases are TGTGCCTGGAGTCCCGGGACATTCACCCATAGCAATCAGCCCCAGCATTTT.

The V and J genes are TRBV7-3 and TRBJ2-3; the D is unclear. Trimming took 3 bases from V and 6 from J, leaving 7 bases between them. Germline loops: CDR1 SGHTA, CDR2 FQGTGA. The CDR3 sequence is 12 residues long. CDR3 DNA: TGTGCCAGCAGCTTTTGGGCTGATACGCAGTATTTT. Translating it yields CASSFWADTQYF. Based on the CDR3 plus reference TRBV7-3 and TRBJ2-3, the full variable domain is GAGVSQTPSNKVTEKGKYVELRCDPISGHTALYWYRQSLGQGPEFLIYFQGTGAADDSGLPNDRFFAVRPEGSVSTLKIQRTERGDSAVYLCASSFWADTQYFGPGTRLTVL.

This chain joins TRBV5-1 and TRBJ2-3; tentative D call: TRBD1 (6 bases). Germline V lookup: CDR1 SGHRS, CDR2 YFSETQ. This CDR3 contains 15 residues. The ends were cut back, 2 bases at V and 2 bases at J, with 12 bases in the middle. CDR3 in amino acids: CASSFYGTPTDTQYF. The CDR3 DNA sequence: TGCGCCAGCAGCTTCTACGGGACACCCACAGATACGCAGTATTTT.